A selection of T cell receptor beta chains follows, all from one sample in a study of human T cells and chemical hapten exposure. MiXCR, run by TCRdb on the RACE reads, gives a single entry per CDR3 protein. The data show just over 80,000 distinct CDR3 sequences, approximately 11% seen once. Sequencing was performed on whole blood, taken in connection with sensitization to the hapten diphenylcyclopropenone (DPC). The receptors come from a woman aged 50 to 60 with alopecia areata. Some clones in this sample may be carry-over from other donors' samples. The CDR3 runs from the conserved cysteine through the conserved F or W. The D gene is left open where the match is weak. A clone size is listed for some rows: how often the clone was seen (once, few, many), or a class if it is expanded.

d_gene: TRBD2; abundance: -; v_gene: TRBV6-6; j_gene: TRBJ2-7; CDR3aa: CASSYEGSSGGYEQYF; CDR3nt: TGTGCCAGCAGTTACGAAGGTTCTAGCGGGGGGTACGAGCAGTACTTC
d_gene: TRBD2; abundance: -; v_gene: TRBV6-6; j_gene: TRBJ2-7; CDR3aa: CASSRRTSGSVEQYF; CDR3nt: TGTGCCAGCAGCCGCAGGACTAGCGGGAGTGTCGAGCAGTACTTC
d_gene: TRBD1; abundance: -; v_gene: TRBV28; j_gene: TRBJ1-1; CDR3aa: CASRMTGARRTEAFF; CDR3nt: TGTGCCAGCAGGATGACAGGGGCCCGCAGGACTGAAGCTTTCTTT
d_gene: -; abundance: many; v_gene: TRBV27; j_gene: TRBJ1-6; CDR3aa: CASSAGTTNSPLHF; CDR3nt: TGTGCCAGCAGTGCCGGGACAACTAATTCACCCCTCCACTTT
d_gene: TRBD1; abundance: few; v_gene: TRBV12-5; j_gene: TRBJ1-6; CDR3aa: CASGHGQGLNSPLHF; CDR3nt: TGTGCTAGTGGTCATGGACAGGGCTTGAATTCACCCCTCCACTTT
d_gene: TRBD1; abundance: few; v_gene: TRBV9; j_gene: TRBJ1-1; CDR3aa: CASSARTGLSVTGAFF; CDR3nt: TGTGCCAGCAGCGCGAGGACAGGTCTATCGGTAACGGGAGCTTTCTTT
d_gene: -; abundance: -; v_gene: TRBV6-1; j_gene: TRBJ1-4; CDR3aa: CASTLSGTGEKLFF; CDR3nt: TGTGCCAGCACCCTATCCGGGACGGGTGAAAAACTGTTTTTT
d_gene: TRBD1; abundance: few; v_gene: TRBV7-9; j_gene: TRBJ1-1; CDR3aa: CASSRLTTGTNTEAFF; CDR3nt: TGTGCCAGCAGCCGGTTAACGACAGGGACAAACACTGAAGCTTTCTTT
d_gene: TRBD1; abundance: few; v_gene: TRBV5-4; j_gene: TRBJ2-2; CDR3aa: CASSLGRGQGNTGELFF; CDR3nt: TGTGCCAGCAGCTTGGGAAGAGGACAGGGGAACACCGGGGAGCTGTTTTTT
d_gene: TRBD2; abundance: few; v_gene: TRBV7-9; j_gene: TRBJ2-5; CDR3aa: CASSLEGPSGKETQYF; CDR3nt: TGTGCCAGCAGCTTAGAGGGGCCTAGCGGCAAAGAGACCCAGTACTTC
d_gene: TRBD1; abundance: once; v_gene: TRBV7-2; j_gene: TRBJ1-3; CDR3aa: CASSLGTGGNTIYF; CDR3nt: TGTGCCAGCAGCCTAGGGACAGGGGGAAACACCATATATTTT
d_gene: -; abundance: -; v_gene: TRBV7-9; j_gene: TRBJ1-5; CDR3aa: CASSSTEYSNQPQHF; CDR3nt: TGTGCCAGCAGCTCCACAGAGTATAGCAATCAGCCCCAGCATTTT
d_gene: -; abundance: -; v_gene: TRBV12-3/TRBV12-4; j_gene: TRBJ1-5; CDR3aa: CASSLSIYNQPQHF; CDR3nt: TGTGCCAGCAGTTTAAGTATATACAATCAGCCCCAGCATTTT
d_gene: -; abundance: many; v_gene: TRBV19; j_gene: TRBJ2-1; CDR3aa: CASTVSGAYNEQFF; CDR3nt: TGTGCCAGTACCGTCTCAGGGGCCTACAATGAGCAGTTCTTC
d_gene: -; abundance: many; v_gene: TRBV18; j_gene: TRBJ1-6; CDR3aa: CASSPWDGRVPLHF; CDR3nt: TGTGCCAGCTCACCCTGGGACGGCAGGGTTCCCCTCCACTTT
d_gene: -; abundance: -; v_gene: TRBV9; j_gene: TRBJ2-3; CDR3aa: CASSVGPGNTDTQYF; CDR3nt: TGTGCCAGCAGCGTAGGTCCCGGGAACACAGATACGCAGTATTTT
d_gene: -; abundance: many; v_gene: TRBV7-6; j_gene: TRBJ2-1; CDR3aa: CASSPPYSSSYNEQFF; CDR3nt: TGTGCCAGCAGCCCCCCCTATAGTTCGTCGTACAATGAGCAGTTCTTC
d_gene: -; abundance: many; v_gene: TRBV10-3; j_gene: TRBJ2-1; CDR3aa: CAIMDAGERNEQFF; CDR3nt: TGTGCCATCATGGACGCAGGGGAGAGGAATGAGCAGTTCTTC
d_gene: TRBD1; abundance: -; v_gene: TRBV5-1; j_gene: TRBJ2-1; CDR3aa: CASSPAGTGLGNEQFF; CDR3nt: TGCGCCAGCAGCCCGGCCGGGACAGGGCTGGGCAATGAGCAGTTCTTC
d_gene: -; abundance: many; v_gene: TRBV29-1; j_gene: TRBJ1-2; CDR3aa: CSVAGGTDSNYGYTF; CDR3nt: TGCAGCGTTGCCGGGGGAACGGACTCTAACTATGGCTACACCTTC
d_gene: TRBD1; abundance: -; v_gene: TRBV28; j_gene: TRBJ2-3; CDR3aa: CASSLKQGTDTQYF; CDR3nt: TGTGCCAGCAGTTTGAAACAGGGGACAGATACGCAGTATTTT
d_gene: TRBD1; abundance: few; v_gene: TRBV5-4; j_gene: TRBJ2-5; CDR3aa: CASSGGQGGKAEAQETQYF; CDR3nt: TGTGCCAGCAGCGGAGGACAGGGCGGAAAAGCGGAGGCCCAAGAGACCCAGTACTTC
d_gene: TRBD2; abundance: -; v_gene: TRBV19; j_gene: TRBJ2-7; CDR3aa: CASAQIAGDHEQYF; CDR3nt: TGTGCCAGTGCCCAGATAGCGGGAGACCACGAGCAGTACTTC
d_gene: TRBD1; abundance: few; v_gene: TRBV10-2; j_gene: TRBJ1-1; CDR3aa: CASSAGQGNTEAFF; CDR3nt: TGCGCCAGCAGTGCGGGACAGGGGAACACTGAAGCTTTCTTT
d_gene: TRBD2; abundance: many; v_gene: TRBV29-1; j_gene: TRBJ2-1; CDR3aa: CSAQPPLSGRANEQFF; CDR3nt: TGCAGCGCCCAACCCCCCCTTAGCGGGAGGGCCAATGAGCAGTTCTTC
d_gene: TRBD2; abundance: many; v_gene: TRBV27; j_gene: TRBJ2-7; CDR3aa: CASSRGLAGGALEQYF; CDR3nt: TGTGCCAGCAGTCGGGGACTAGCGGGAGGTGCACTCGAGCAGTACTTC
d_gene: -; abundance: many; v_gene: TRBV20-1; j_gene: TRBJ2-3; CDR3aa: CSARENRGSRADTQYF; CDR3nt: TGCAGTGCTAGAGAAAACCGGGGAAGTCGGGCAGATACGCAGTATTTT
d_gene: TRBD2; abundance: few; v_gene: TRBV20-1; j_gene: TRBJ2-1; CDR3aa: CSATRVAGLHNEQFF; CDR3nt: TGCAGTGCCACAAGGGTAGCGGGACTACACAATGAGCAGTTCTTC
d_gene: -; abundance: -; v_gene: TRBV6-5; j_gene: TRBJ1-3; CDR3aa: CASSYVLGNTIYF; CDR3nt: TGTGCCAGCAGTTACGTCCTCGGAAACACCATATATTTT
d_gene: -; abundance: many; v_gene: TRBV27; j_gene: TRBJ2-2; CDR3aa: CASSPGTPKSGELFF; CDR3nt: TGTGCCAGCAGTCCCGGGACACCCAAGTCCGGGGAGCTGTTTTTT
d_gene: TRBD1; abundance: -; v_gene: TRBV7-2; j_gene: TRBJ2-7; CDR3aa: CASSLPGQGSYEQYF; CDR3nt: TGTGCCAGCAGCTTACCGGGACAGGGCTCCTACGAGCAGTACTTC
d_gene: -; abundance: -; v_gene: TRBV2; j_gene: TRBJ2-1; CDR3aa: CASTWGWGEQFF; CDR3nt: TGTGCCAGCACCTGGGGATGGGGTGAGCAGTTCTTC
d_gene: -; abundance: few; v_gene: TRBV20-1; j_gene: TRBJ2-1; CDR3aa: CSTRGQGNEQFF; CDR3nt: TGCAGTACTCGAGGTCAGGGCAATGAGCAGTTCTTC
d_gene: -; abundance: many; v_gene: TRBV24-1; j_gene: TRBJ2-1; CDR3aa: CATSERDLDNEQFF; CDR3nt: TGTGCCACCAGTGAACGTGACCTTGACAATGAGCAGTTCTTC
d_gene: -; abundance: many; v_gene: TRBV3-1; j_gene: TRBJ1-6; CDR3aa: CASSQPGLLNSPLHF; CDR3nt: TGTGCCAGCAGCCAACCGGGACTCCTCAATTCACCCCTCCACTTT
d_gene: -; abundance: few; v_gene: TRBV11-2; j_gene: TRBJ2-3; CDR3aa: CASSLQVTTDTQYF; CDR3nt: TGTGCCAGCAGCTTACAAGTTACCACAGATACGCAGTATTTT
d_gene: TRBD2; abundance: many; v_gene: TRBV29-1; j_gene: TRBJ2-3; CDR3aa: CSVLPGGDTQYF; CDR3nt: TGCAGCGTTTTGCCGGGAGGTGATACGCAGTATTTT
d_gene: -; abundance: many; v_gene: TRBV7-2; j_gene: TRBJ1-1; CDR3aa: CASSTRGVPDTEAFF; CDR3nt: TGTGCCAGCAGCACGCGAGGAGTTCCCGACACTGAAGCTTTCTTT
d_gene: -; abundance: -; v_gene: TRBV19; j_gene: TRBJ1-2; CDR3aa: CASSMTSGGSGWNTF; CDR3nt: TGTGCCAGTAGTATGACCTCCGGGGGCTCCGGATGGAACACCTTC
d_gene: -; abundance: few; v_gene: TRBV29-1; j_gene: TRBJ2-2; CDR3aa: CSAVGAGLNTGELFF; CDR3nt: TGCAGCGCCGTGGGTGCGGGATTGAACACCGGGGAGCTGTTTTTT
d_gene: TRBD2; abundance: many; v_gene: TRBV28; j_gene: TRBJ2-7; CDR3aa: CASSLYLAGGSLEQYF; CDR3nt: TGTGCCAGCAGCCTATATCTAGCGGGAGGTTCCCTCGAGCAGTACTTC
d_gene: -; abundance: -; v_gene: TRBV28; j_gene: TRBJ1-1; CDR3aa: CANQRGRDTEAFF; CDR3nt: TGTGCCAACCAACGGGGCCGGGACACTGAAGCTTTCTTT
d_gene: -; abundance: -; v_gene: TRBV7-2; j_gene: TRBJ2-2; CDR3aa: CASSFGPGPGELFF; CDR3nt: TGTGCCAGCAGCTTTGGCCCTGGCCCCGGGGAGCTGTTTTTT
d_gene: -; abundance: -; v_gene: TRBV7-3; j_gene: TRBJ2-3; CDR3aa: CASSPIHGGSADTQYF; CDR3nt: TGTGCCAGCAGCCCCATCCATGGGGGTTCTGCAGATACGCAGTATTTT
d_gene: -; abundance: -; v_gene: TRBV14; j_gene: TRBJ2-1; CDR3aa: CASSQAVSSYNEQFF; CDR3nt: TGTGCCAGCAGCCAAGCGGTAAGCTCCTACAATGAGCAGTTCTTC
d_gene: -; abundance: many; v_gene: TRBV15; j_gene: TRBJ2-1; CDR3aa: CATHDGPYNEQFF; CDR3nt: TGTGCCACTCACGATGGACCCTACAATGAGCAGTTCTTC
d_gene: -; abundance: few; v_gene: TRBV6-1; j_gene: TRBJ1-2; CDR3aa: CASNQAEFTYGYTF; CDR3nt: TGTGCCAGCAATCAAGCGGAGTTCACCTATGGCTACACCTTC
d_gene: -; abundance: many; v_gene: TRBV29-1; j_gene: TRBJ1-1; CDR3aa: CSVEARANTEAFF; CDR3nt: TGCAGCGTTGAAGCCCGGGCGAACACTGAAGCTTTCTTT
d_gene: -; abundance: many; v_gene: TRBV7-2; j_gene: TRBJ2-7; CDR3aa: CASSWAALQEGEQYF; CDR3nt: TGTGCCAGCAGCTGGGCAGCACTCCAAGAGGGCGAGCAGTACTTC
d_gene: -; abundance: few; v_gene: TRBV28; j_gene: TRBJ1-4; CDR3aa: CASREGGNEKLFF; CDR3nt: TGTGCCAGCAGAGAAGGTGGTAATGAAAAACTGTTTTTT
d_gene: -; abundance: many; v_gene: TRBV7-9; j_gene: TRBJ2-3; CDR3aa: CASSLGSTDTQYF; CDR3nt: TGTGCCAGCAGCTTAGGGAGCACAGATACGCAGTATTTT
d_gene: -; abundance: many; v_gene: TRBV18; j_gene: TRBJ2-7; CDR3aa: CASSPPGRANGEQYF; CDR3nt: TGTGCCAGCTCACCACCGGGGCGGGCCAACGGCGAGCAGTACTTC
d_gene: -; abundance: -; v_gene: TRBV12-3/TRBV12-4; j_gene: TRBJ2-5; CDR3aa: CASSLAPARAGGETQYF; CDR3nt: TGTGCCAGCAGTTTAGCCCCAGCCCGGGCCGGAGGAGAGACCCAGTACTTC
d_gene: -; abundance: many; v_gene: TRBV10-1; j_gene: TRBJ2-2; CDR3aa: CASKESRTGELFF; CDR3nt: TGCGCCAGCAAGGAGAGCCGTACCGGGGAGCTGTTTTTT
d_gene: -; abundance: many; v_gene: TRBV3-1; j_gene: TRBJ1-2; CDR3aa: CASSQERAQGYGYTF; CDR3nt: TGTGCCAGCAGCCAAGAGCGGGCACAGGGCTATGGCTACACCTTC